What follows are 26 T cell receptor beta chains derived from one specimen sequenced in a study of STAT5B mutations in CD4+ large granular lymphocyte leukemia. Generated by immunoSEQ multiplex PCR, the TCRdb table keeps only in-frame clones and is missing some. The table has fewer than 35,000 clones, 70% to 80% seen once. What was sequenced was CD4+ T cells from blood buffy coats. All receptors come from a human donor in good health.

The chain uses TRBV6-5 and TRBJ1-2, with D possibly being TRBD1 (6 bases). CDR3 length: 14 amino acids. Deletions cut 4 bases from V and 7 bases from J, with 16 bases between. Germline assignment: CDR1 MNHEY and CDR2 SVGAGI. Here the CDR3 reads CASSSDPGAAGYTF. For the CDR3, the DNA is TGTGCCAGCAGTTCCGACCCGGGGGCGGCTGGCTACACCTTC.

This clone was recorded a few times. The chain carries TRBV6-5 and TRBJ1-1; D possibly corresponds to TRBD1 (5 bases). The CDR3 consists of 14 residues. The V gene lost 6 bases and the J gene lost 10 bases, with 21 bases spanning the gap. Germline CDR1 and CDR2: MNHEY and SVGAGI. CDR3 sequence reads: CASSLPAGGGGAFF. As DNA, the CDR3 is TGTGCCAGCAGCTTACCGGCGGGTGGGGGGGGAGCTTTCTTT.

The V call is TRBV2, the J call TRBJ2-7; 8 bases line up with TRBD1. The ends lost 8 bases at V and 2 bases at J; junction bases unmatched: 8. This CDR3 is built from 14 residues. CDR1 and CDR2 from the germline V gene are SNHLY and FYNNEI. CDR3: CASPRGQGTYEQYF. The CDR3 DNA reads as TGTGCCAGCCCGAGAGGACAGGGTACCTACGAGCAGTACTTC.

The chain combines TRBV5-4 with TRBJ2-7, with TRBD1 matching 12 bases. Germline V gene sequence: CDR1 SGHNT, CDR2 YYREEE (reference sequence). The CDR3 runs 15 residues. With V trimmed by 3 bases and J by 3 bases, 4 bases remained unmatched. The CDR3 loop is CASSWDRGQDYEQYF. The CDR3 DNA follows: TGTGCCAGCAGCTGGGACAGGGGGCAAGACTACGAGCAGTACTTC. The full variable domain, with the rest looked up from reference TRBV5-4 and TRBJ2-7, is ETGVTQSPTHLIKTRGQQVTLRCSSQSGHNTVSWYQQALGQGPQFIFQYYREEENGRGNFPPRFSGLQFPNYSSELNVNALELDDSALYLCASSWDRGQDYEQYFGPGTRLTVT.

V gene TRBV6-6 combines with J gene TRBJ2-1; TRBD2 matches at 9 bases. Germline-derived CDR1 and CDR2 are MNHNY and SVGAGI (reference sequence). V gave up 2 bases and J gave up 6 bases; unmatched junction bases: 2. This CDR3 spans 14 amino acids. The CDR3 protein is CASSYGTSLNEQFF. CDR3 coding DNA: TGTGCCAGCAGTTACGGGACTAGCCTCAATGAGCAGTTCTTC.

In DNA form, the CDR3 reads TGTGCCAGCAGCCGGACAGCGGCGAACACCGGGGAGCTGTTTTTT. Encoded protein: CASSRTAANTGELFF. The genes are TRBV27 and TRBJ2-2, with D tentatively TRBD1 (6 bases). Germline V gene data show CDR1 as MNHEY and CDR2 as SMNVEV (reference sequence). Between the trimmed V and J ends, which lost 6 bases and 0 bases, there was a span of 11 bases. The CDR3 contains 15 residues.

The gene calls are TRBV10-3 and TRBJ1-6; 7 bases align to TRBD1. In germline, CDR1 is ENHRY, CDR2 SYGVKD. J gave up 7 bases and V 8 bases, and 8 bases lay outside the gene matches. The CDR3 extends over 14 amino acids. CDR3 DNA sequence: TGTGCCATCCAACAGGGGACTGGCAATTCACCCCTCCACTTT. Translation gives CAIQQGTGNSPLHF.

The chain uses TRBV4-1 and TRBJ2-5; 11 positions match TRBD2. The V gene's germline CDR1 is MGHRA and CDR2 YSYEKL. The CDR3 is 16 residues long. Trimming removed 1 base from V and 5 bases from J; junction bases left unmatched: 6. Here the CDR3 reads CASSQVSGGARETQYF. CDR3 sequence (DNA): TGCGCCAGCAGCCAAGTTAGCGGGGGGGCCCGGGAGACCCAGTACTTC.

This clone was recorded only once. V usage is TRBV18 and J usage is TRBJ2-5, with TRBD1 matching 11 bases. The J segment lost 5 bases and the V segment lost 6 bases, leaving 5 bases of the junction unmatched. Germline-derived CDR1 and CDR2 are KGHSH and LQKENI. The length of the CDR3 is 14 residues. CDR3 protein: CASSRTGGSETQYF. CDR3 sequence (DNA): TGTGCCAGCTCCCGGACAGGGGGCTCTGAGACCCAGTACTTC.

The chain is built from TRBV18 and TRBJ2-5; 7 nucleotides line up with TRBD1. The CDR3 length is 14 residues. CDR1 and CDR2 (germline): KGHSH, LQKENI. The trim removed 6 bases at V and 1 base at J, leaving 5 bases unmatched. The CDR3 reads CASSLGTVQETQYF. The CDR3, as DNA: TGTGCCAGCTCGCTCGGGACAGTCCAAGAGACCCAGTACTTC.

This clone was detected only once. The chain employs TRBV28 and TRBJ1-1, with D unclear. The germline gives CDR1 MDHEN, CDR2 SYDVKM. The V and J ends lost 7 bases and 0 bases respectively, with 3 bases between them. This CDR3 is built from 11 residues. CDR3: CASILNTEAFF. The DNA for the CDR3 is TGTGCCAGCATTCTGAACACTGAAGCTTTCTTT.

The rearrangement links TRBV6-5 to TRBJ1-6; 8 nucleotides align to TRBD1. This CDR3 is built from 15 residues. After removal of 5 bases from V and 7 bases from J, the junction contained 7 bases not matched to a gene. Germline CDR1 MNHEY, CDR2 SVGAGI. The CDR3 loop is CASSRGGTGNSPLHF. The CDR3, as DNA: TGTGCCAGCAGTCGGGGGGGGACAGGAAATTCACCCCTCCACTTT.

This clone was detected a few times. V gene TRBV7-9 combines with J gene TRBJ1-4; D not certain. Germline CDR1 and CDR2: SEHNR and FQNEAQ (reference sequence). V was clipped by 1 base and J by 10 bases, with 13 bases between them. This CDR3 region has 14 residues. The CDR3 region is CASSLGVAAGKLFF. The CDR3 DNA follows: TGTGCCAGCAGCTTAGGAGTCGCAGCCGGAAAACTGTTTTTT.

The chain is built from TRBV7-8 and TRBJ1-6; D is undetermined. The CDR3 totals 13 residues. The V gene lost 6 bases and the J gene lost 11 bases, with 14 bases spanning the gap. CDR1 SGHVS and CDR2 FQNEAQ come from the germline V gene. The CDR3, as DNA: TGTGCCAGCAGACCCACCCCCCCAACACCCCTCCACTTT. Translating gives CASRPTPPTPLHF.

The chain combines TRBV5-4 with TRBJ1-3; TRBD1 is a possible D gene (6 bases). Deletions cut 4 bases from V and 2 bases from J, with 19 bases between. Germline V gene lookup returns CDR1 SGHNT and CDR2 YYREEE (reference sequence). This CDR3 comprises 17 residues. The CDR3 nucleotides read TGTGCCAGCAGCCCGTCTGGGGGGGCACTAGCTGGAAACACCATATATTTT. Amino acids: CASSPSGGALAGNTIYF.

The CDR3 here is CASSVGRVGGLLSGNTIYF. In nucleotides, the CDR3 is TGTGCCAGCAGCGTTGGGAGGGTAGGGGGGCTTCTCTCTGGAAACACCATATATTTT. V and J are TRBV9 and TRBJ1-3; tentative D call: TRBD1 (6 bases). V lost 2 bases and J 0 bases, leaving 21 bases between the germline ends. The CDR3 is made up of 19 amino acids. The germline V gene has CDR1 SGDLS and CDR2 YYNGEE.

The genes are TRBV9 and TRBJ2-2, with a tentative D call TRBD2 (5 bases). V was clipped by 0 bases and J by 6 bases, with 9 bases between them. The CDR3 extends over 14 amino acids. The germline CDR1 and CDR2 sequences are SGDLS and YYNGEE. The CDR3 nucleotides are TGTGCCAGCAGCGTAGTGGCTAGCCCCGGGGAGCTGTTTTTT. Its protein is CASSVVASPGELFF.

This clone appeared once. The rearrangement joins TRBV5-4 to TRBJ2-1; D possibly corresponds to TRBD2 (6 bases). Germline V lookup: CDR1 SGHNT, CDR2 YYREEE (reference sequence). This CDR3 contains 17 residues. V was cut by 1 base and J by 5 bases, with 19 bases left in between. DNA of the CDR3: TGTGCCAGCAGCTTGAGTCGCGGTGGGGGACTGAACAATGAGCAGTTCTTC. It is translated as CASSLSRGGGLNNEQFF.

The genes are TRBV4-2 and TRBJ2-1; TRBD2 matches at 7 bases. Per the germline V gene, CDR1 is LGHNA and CDR2 is YNFKEQ. There are 15 residues in the CDR3. V shed 9 bases, J shed 4 bases, and the junction held 12 bases outside the gene matches. The CDR3 sequence: CASWGGGESYNEQFF. The CDR3 region has the DNA TGTGCCAGTTGGGGCGGGGGAGAATCTTACAATGAGCAGTTCTTC.

The genes are TRBV7-2 and TRBJ1-1; a weak D match, TRBD1 (6 bases). Germline loops: CDR1 SGHTA, CDR2 FQGNSA. This CDR3 is 14 amino acids long. Trimming took off 5 bases at V and 1 base at J, with 11 bases between the two ends. The CDR3 DNA is TGTGCCAGCAGCCCCCAGACAGGGAACACTGAAGCTTTCTTT. Translation gives CASSPQTGNTEAFF.

The genes are TRBV25-1 and TRBJ2-2, with 11 bases matching TRBD2. The CDR3 totals 16 residues. Per the germline V gene, CDR1 is MGHDK and CDR2 is SYGVNS. V was pared by 8 bases and J by 4 bases, with 9 bases of the junction left unmatched. The chain's CDR3 is CASARTSGGGTGELFF. The CDR3 nucleotides are TGTGCCAGCGCCCGCACTAGCGGGGGCGGCACCGGGGAGCTGTTTTTT.

The gene calls are TRBV6-1 and TRBJ2-3; maybe TRBD1 (6 bases). This CDR3 has 13 amino acids. Germline CDR1 reads MNHNS; CDR2 reads SASEGT. Between the trimmed V and J ends, which lost 3 bases and 6 bases, there was a span of 10 bases. The CDR3 loop is CASSEQRGDTQYF. CDR3 in DNA: TGTGCCAGCAGTGAGCAAAGGGGGGATACGCAGTATTTT.

CDR3 sequence: CASSPQALAGLGANVLTF. CDR3 coding DNA: TGTGCCAGCAGTCCCCAGGCACTAGCGGGGTTGGGGGCCAACGTCCTGACTTTC. The rearrangement uses TRBV2 and TRBJ2-6; 10 bases are shared with TRBD2. Looked up from germline, CDR1 is SNHLY and CDR2 is FYNNEI. The CDR3 consists of 18 residues. With V trimmed by 5 bases and J by 4 bases, 11 bases remained unmatched.

The chain combines TRBV11-2 with TRBJ2-3, with 9 nucleotides matching TRBD1. CDR1 is SGHAT, CDR2 FQNNGV, per germline. The CDR3 runs to 16 residues. The J segment lost 4 bases and the V segment lost 1 base, leaving 6 bases of the junction unmatched. The CDR3 DNA reads as TGTGCCAGCAGCTTAGGCCCGGGACAGGGTTCAGATACGCAGTATTTT. It is translated as CASSLGPGQGSDTQYF.

V and J are TRBV9 and TRBJ2-3; D uncertain. The V and J ends lost 2 bases and 4 bases respectively, with 5 bases between them. The germline V gene has CDR1 SGDLS and CDR2 YYNGEE. The length of the CDR3 is 12 residues. The CDR3 DNA sequence: TGTGCCAGCAGCGTTCGGGCAGATACGCAGTATTTT. Its protein product is CASSVRADTQYF.

CDR3 nucleotide sequence: TGTGCCAGCAGCGACGTTGGGGGGCCCCTAGGGAGTGGCTACACCTTC. It translates to CASSDVGGPLGSGYTF. The chain uses TRBV11-2 and TRBJ1-2, with a weak D call TRBD1 (6 bases). Trimming took off 5 bases at V and 7 bases at J, with 23 bases between the two ends. This CDR3 spans 16 amino acids. Looked up from germline, CDR1 is SGHAT and CDR2 is FQNNGV.